The next 16 T cell receptor beta chains were all read from a single sample in a study of blood T cell repertoires in COVID-19. Libraries were prepared by immunoSEQ multiplex PCR; TCRdb keeps only in-frame clonotypes and omits some of them. Here the sample spans about 200,000 clones, roughly 90% being singletons. Sequenced material: PBMCs or T cells enriched from blood (not recorded which). The receptors were gathered from a woman aged 18-29 years who had recovered from COVID-19.

This rearrangement joins TRBV5-6 to TRBJ2-1, with 8 bases fitting TRBD1. Germline values: CDR1 SGHDT, CDR2 YYEEEE. After removal of 0 bases from V and 7 bases from J, the junction contained 6 bases not matched to a gene. CDR3 length: 15 residues. The CDR3 sequence: CASSLGTGLLNEQFF. CDR3 bases: TGTGCCAGCAGCTTGGGGACAGGGTTGTTGAATGAGCAGTTCTTC.

This clone was seen just once. V usage is TRBV5-4 and J usage is TRBJ2-5; TRBD1 might be the D (6 bases). Trimming cost V 2 bases and J 1 base, with 9 bases left between them. Germline V gives CDR1 SGHNT, CDR2 YYREEE (reference sequence). The CDR3 spans 14 residues. The CDR3: CASSLQGSQETQYF. As DNA, the CDR3 is TGTGCCAGCAGCTTACAGGGAAGCCAAGAGACCCAGTACTTC. The whole variable domain, remainder taken from reference TRBV5-4 and TRBJ2-5, is ETGVTQSPTHLIKTRGQQVTLRCSSQSGHNTVSWYQQALGQGPQFIFQYYREEENGRGNFPPRFSGLQFPNYSSELNVNALELDDSALYLCASSLQGSQETQYFGPGTRLLVL.

The V and J genes are TRBV6-5 and TRBJ2-1; D is unclear. Trimming shortened V by 3 bases and J by 10 bases, and 13 bases separated the two germline ends. The CDR3 is made up of 13 amino acids. Germline CDR1 is MNHEY and CDR2 is SVGAGI. The CDR3 coding sequence is TGTGCCAGCAGTTATCGAACAGAGACCGAGCAGTTCTTC. Translating gives CASSYRTETEQFF.

J is TRBJ2-3 and V is TRBV14, with 10 bases identical to TRBD2. In germline, CDR1 is SGHDN, CDR2 FVKESK. This CDR3 has 16 amino acids. V dropped 3 bases and J dropped 6; count of bases not matched to a gene: 9. CDR3: CASSHISGGFMDTQYF. Here the CDR3 DNA reads TGTGCCAGCAGCCACATTAGCGGGGGGTTTATGGATACGCAGTATTTT.

The V gene is TRBV20-1, the J gene TRBJ1-2, with no clear D. CDR1 is DFQATT and CDR2 is SNEGSKA in the germline V gene (reference sequence). This CDR3 comprises 9 residues. V was cut by 5 bases and J by 8 bases, with 6 bases left in between. The CDR3 loop is CSAGGGYTF. The CDR3, as DNA: TGCAGTGCTGGCGGAGGCTACACCTTC.

V is TRBV19 and J is TRBJ2-5, with 8 bases matching TRBD2. This CDR3 comprises 15 residues. The trim removed 5 bases at V and 1 base at J, leaving 6 bases unmatched. Looked up from germline, CDR1 is LNHDA and CDR2 is SQIVND (reference sequence). CDR3: CASSPAGGLQETQYF. CDR3 DNA: TGTGCCAGTAGTCCGGCGGGAGGTCTCCAAGAGACCCAGTACTTC.

The chain carries TRBV20-1 and TRBJ1-2; maybe TRBD1 (6 bases). V dropped 3 bases and J dropped 3 bases, with 11 bases sitting between them. The CDR3 has 13 amino acids. Looked up from germline, CDR1 is DFQATT and CDR2 is SNEGSKA (reference sequence). The CDR3 loop reads CSASQQGYYGYTF. CDR3 DNA: TGCAGTGCTAGTCAACAGGGCTACTATGGCTACACCTTC.

V gene TRBV11-2 combines with J gene TRBJ1-4, with a possible D match to TRBD1 (6 bases). Germline V CDR1 and CDR2: SGHAT, FQNNGV. The CDR3 length is 13 residues. V dropped 7 bases and J dropped 10 bases, with 16 bases sitting between them. The CDR3 DNA follows: TGTGCCAGCACCACAGGGACCTTTGGAAAACTGTTTTTT. Translated, it gives CASTTGTFGKLFF.

The gene calls are TRBV11-1 and TRBJ1-5, with TRBD1 as a possible D gene (5 bases). V lost 7 bases to trimming and J lost 0 bases, with 16 bases between them. The CDR3 is made up of 16 amino acids. Germline V gene data show CDR1 as SGHAT and CDR2 as FQDESV (reference sequence). The CDR3 coding sequence is TGTGCCAGCAATTGTCTCAGGGCGGATAGCAATCAGCCCCAGCATTTT. Protein product: CASNCLRADSNQPQHF.

The rearrangement uses TRBV6-5 and TRBJ2-1; 8 bases fit TRBD2. The CDR3 runs 15 residues. Losses at the gene ends were 3 bases for V and 5 bases for J; bases not matched to a gene: 6. The germline CDR1 and CDR2 sequences are MNHEY and SVGAGI. The CDR3, as DNA: TGTGCCAGCAGTTATCCGGGGGGGGCCCACAATGAGCAGTTCTTC. It yields the protein CASSYPGGAHNEQFF.

The chain recombines TRBV6-6 with TRBJ1-1, with unresolved D. Per the germline V gene, CDR1 is MNHNY and CDR2 is SVGAGI (reference sequence). The V and J ends lost 2 bases and 5 bases respectively, with 9 bases between them. The CDR3 covers 13 residues. CDR3 nucleotide sequence: TGTGCCAGCAGTTACGACATGGTGACTGAAGCTTTCTTT. Amino acid sequence: CASSYDMVTEAFF.

This clone was counted only a few times. This chain uses TRBV2 with TRBJ2-5; D might be TRBD1 (6 bases). Germline-derived CDR1 and CDR2 are SNHLY and FYNNEI. V was trimmed by 1 base and J by 5 bases, leaving 14 bases between them. The CDR3 consists of 15 residues. CDR3 region: CASSEGNQGLETQYF. CDR3 nucleotides: TGTGCCAGCAGTGAAGGGAACCAGGGGTTGGAGACCCAGTACTTC.

The gene calls are TRBV9 and TRBJ1-5; 7 bases align to TRBD1. The CDR3 runs 14 residues. CDR1 and CDR2 (germline): SGDLS, YYNGEE. Unmatched junction bases numbered 5, after V lost 3 bases and J lost 5 bases. Here the CDR3 DNA reads TGTGCCAGCAGCGAGAACAGGGGAGATCAGCCCCAGCATTTT. It codes for CASSENRGDQPQHF.

This chain links TRBV10-2 with TRBJ1-1; 9 bases align to TRBD1. V lost 5 bases and J lost 1; bases outside the gene matches: 5. This CDR3 is 15 amino acids long. Germline V gene sequence: CDR1 WSHSY, CDR2 SAAADI. CDR3 in amino acids: CASSYPGQGNTEAFF. The DNA for the CDR3 is TGCGCCAGCAGTTATCCGGGACAGGGGAACACTGAAGCTTTCTTT.

The gene calls are TRBV18 and TRBJ1-6, with unresolved D. Per the germline V gene, CDR1 is KGHSH and CDR2 is LQKENI. The CDR3 spans 18 residues. Trimming took off 1 base at V and 9 bases at J, with 22 bases between the two ends. Written as DNA, the CDR3 is TGTGCCAGCTCACCACAGAGAATCGACGAGGGTTCGCTTTCACCCCTCCACTTT. The encoded protein is CASSPQRIDEGSLSPLHF. Combining the CDR3 with reference TRBV18 and TRBJ1-6 gives the whole variable domain NAGVMQNPRHLVRRRGQEARLRCSPMKGHSHVYWYRQLPEEGLKFMVYLQKENIIDESGMPKERFSAEFPKEGPSILRIQQVVRGDSAAYFCASSPQRIDEGSLSPLHFGNGTRLTVT.

The V gene is TRBV2, the J gene TRBJ1-1; the match to TRBD1 covers 9 bases. Trimming took 6 bases from V and 13 from J; bases not matched to a gene: 9. The CDR3 has 12 amino acids. The germline V gene encodes CDR1 SNHLY and CDR2 FYNNEI. The CDR3 region has the DNA TGTGCCAGCAGGAGGGACAGGGCTTCGGATTTCTTT. Protein sequence: CASRRDRASDFF.